This TCR beta chain came from a study of blood T cell repertoires in COVID-19. Study background: Collection of acute and convalescent COVID-19 samples took place in the United States, Italy and Spain. T cells, B-cell-depleted T cells, or PBMCs provided the cDNA or gDNA that served as material.

The method was immunoSEQ multiplex PCR; TCRdb's version includes in-frame clones alone and lacks a portion of them. The table records over 120,000 clones, about four fifths of them present only once. Germline trimming cut 6 bases from V and 4 bases from J; bases unmatched to any gene: 9. Per germline, CDR1 GTSNPN and CDR2 SVGIG (reference sequence). This CDR3 contains 13 residues. Material: peripheral blood. This TCR was recovered from a man in his 70s who had recovered from COVID-19. The J gene is TRBJ2-7, the V gene TRBV30; TRBD1 matches at 7 bases. The CDR3 spells CACGKGGFYEQYF. The DNA for the CDR3 is TGTGCCTGTGGTAAAGGGGGCTTTTACGAGCAGTACTTC.